This T cell receptor beta chain was recovered during a study of CD4 T cells in relation to SARS-CoV-2 and coronaviruses. Study results and caveats: Crossreactive clones expanded significantly less to SARS-CoV-2 than monoreactive clones.

This clone was picked up one time. The antigen is unknown. The unexposed donors gave CD4+ T cells in about 2011-2019, prior to COVID-19. Naive and memory CD4+ T cells came from enriched cryopreserved PBMCs. Uncultured naive and memory CD4+ T cells supplied DNA for deep TCR-beta sequencing. The data were produced by immunoSEQ multiplex PCR, yet TCRdb's version contains in-frame clones alone and is incomplete. The table records about 59,000 clones, more than 80% of them present only once. V lost 3 bases and J lost 4; bases outside the gene matches: 5. Germline V gene sequence: CDR1 MDHEN, CDR2 SYDVKM. The CDR3 runs 14 residues.

The chain joins TRBV28 to TRBJ1-2, with TRBD1 matching over 7 bases. The sequenced sample was memory CD4+ T cells from PBMCs. This clonotype was sampled from a human donor in good health. The CDR3 bases are TGTGCCAGCAGTTTGGAAGGGGGCCCCTATGGCTACACCTTC. Translated: CASSLEGGPYGYTF.